The 17 T cell receptor beta chains below come from one sample, sequenced in a study of blood T cell repertoires in COVID-19. Clones were read by immunoSEQ multiplex PCR, and TCRdb kept only the in-frame ones, dropping some. The table lists 250,000 to 300,000 clones, about 73% of them singletons. Material: peripheral blood. These receptor sequences come from a woman at least 80 years old with acute or convalescent COVID-19.

The V and J genes are TRBV6-6 and TRBJ2-2, with 8 bases matching TRBD2. The V gene end was trimmed by 7 bases and the J gene end by 3 bases; junction bases not matched to a gene: 4. Germline V gene sequence: CDR1 MNHNY, CDR2 SVGAGI (reference sequence). The length of the CDR3 is 14 residues. The CDR3 bases are TGTGCCAGCAAGGGGACTAGGGACACCGGGGAGCTGTTTTTT. Amino acids: CASKGTRDTGELFF.

The chain joins TRBV2 to TRBJ2-2, with 11 nucleotides matching TRBD1. The V gene end was trimmed by 7 bases and the J gene end by 4 bases; junction bases not matched to a gene: 11. The CDR3 length is 17 residues. Germline V lookup: CDR1 SNHLY, CDR2 FYNNEI. In nucleotides, the CDR3 is TGTGCCAGCACCACGAACCGGGACAGGGGGATCACCGGGGAGCTGTTTTTT. Translating it yields CASTTNRDRGITGELFF. Variable domain in full (rest from reference TRBV2 and TRBJ2-2): EPEVTQTPSHQVTQMGQEVILRCVPISNHLYFYWYRQILGQKVEFLVSFYNNEISEKSEIFDDQFSVERPDGSNFTLKIRSTKLEDSAMYFCASTTNRDRGITGELFFGEGSRLTVL.

This rearrangement joins TRBV25-1 to TRBJ1-4, with TRBD1 identical over 7 bases. J was trimmed by 6 bases and V by 7 bases; bases with no gene match: 11. The CDR3 totals 15 residues. Germline values: CDR1 MGHDK, CDR2 SYGVNS. CDR3 in DNA: TGTGCCAGCACTAGATCCGGAGACAGGGATGAAAAACTGTTTTTT. Amino acid sequence: CASTRSGDRDEKLFF. Supplemented by reference TRBV25-1 and TRBJ1-4, the full variable domain reads EADIYQTPRYLVIGTGKKITLECSQTMGHDKMYWYQQDPGMELHLIHYSYGVNSTEKGDLSSESTVSRIRTEHFPLTLESARPSHTSQYLCASTRSGDRDEKLFFGSGTQLSVL.

This clone turned up a few times. The chain combines TRBV19 with TRBJ1-5, with TRBD1 matching 9 bases. The V segment lost 5 bases and the J segment 2 bases; nucleotides outside the gene matches: 10. This CDR3 is built from 17 residues. Per germline, CDR1 LNHDA and CDR2 SQIVND (reference sequence). The CDR3 protein is CASSPSRQGVGNQPQHF. The CDR3 coding sequence is TGTGCCAGTAGTCCATCCCGACAGGGGGTCGGCAATCAGCCCCAGCATTTT.

This clone has only one observation. The chain combines TRBV6-5 with TRBJ2-7; possibly TRBD2 for D (5 bases). V was shortened by 5 bases and J by 2 bases, with 16 bases between the two germline ends. Germline V CDR1 and CDR2: MNHEY, SVGAGI. The CDR3 sequence is 15 residues long. The CDR3: CASSPTFSRAYEQYF. The CDR3 nucleotides read TGTGCCAGCAGTCCAACCTTTTCGCGGGCCTACGAGCAGTACTTC.

The chain combines TRBV11-2 with TRBJ2-2; a weak D match, TRBD2 (6 bases). V shed 5 bases and J shed 4 bases, with 17 bases lying between them. The CDR3 spans 16 residues. CDR1 is SGHAT, CDR2 FQNNGV, per germline. DNA of the CDR3: TGTGCCAGCAGCCCCCGGGCGGGAATAGGCACCGGGGAGCTGTTTTTT. Its translation: CASSPRAGIGTGELFF.

The V call is TRBV7-9, the J call TRBJ1-2, with 9 bases lining up with TRBD1. The CDR3 consists of 16 residues. Per the germline V gene, CDR1 is SEHNR and CDR2 is FQNEAQ (reference sequence). V was pared by 2 bases and J by 4 bases, with 8 bases of the junction left unmatched. Here the CDR3 DNA reads TGTGCCAGCAGCTTAACCCCGACAGGGGGTATCTATGGCTACACCTTC. Amino acids: CASSLTPTGGIYGYTF.

This clone was counted at least ten times. The CDR3 DNA is TGTGCCAGCAGCCGGGGACTAGCGGCGACAATCGGGTTCTTC. Its protein product is CASSRGLAATIGFF. The gene calls are TRBV7-2 and TRBJ2-1; 11 bases match TRBD2. CDR1 and CDR2 from the germline V gene are SGHTA and FQGNSA. This CDR3 region has 14 residues. The junction had 12 bases not matched to a gene; V was cut back by 5 bases and J by 15 bases.

CDR3 coding DNA: TGTGCCTGTCACGCGGGCGGTCCGGGAAAACTGTTTTTT. Protein product: CACHAGGPGKLFF. The chain employs TRBV30 and TRBJ1-4; D is undetermined. Trimming shortened V by 6 bases and J by 10 bases, and 18 bases separated the two germline ends. CDR1 and CDR2 from the germline V gene are GTSNPN and SVGIG (reference sequence). The CDR3 sequence is 13 residues long.

The chain joins TRBV28 to TRBJ1-6; possible D gene TRBD1, 5 bases. Germline CDR1 MDHEN, CDR2 SYDVKM. V was clipped by 4 bases and J by 7 bases, with 14 bases between them. The CDR3 length is 15 residues. The CDR3 reads CASSSSGRGNSPLHF. The CDR3 region has the DNA TGTGCCAGCAGTTCCTCTGGGCGGGGCAATTCACCCCTCCACTTT.

The chain has TRBV9 and TRBJ1-6; 7 bases match TRBD1. V lost 4 bases and J lost 10; bases outside the gene matches: 5. Per germline, CDR1 SGDLS and CDR2 YYNGEE. The CDR3 has 13 amino acids. CDR3 in amino acids: CASSQGERSPLHF. Written as DNA, the CDR3 is TGTGCCAGCAGCCAGGGGGAACGATCACCCCTCCACTTT.

The chain couples TRBV12-5 to TRBJ2-1; 10 nucleotides line up with TRBD1. Germline lookup yields CDR1 LGHNT and CDR2 FRNRAP. Trimming took 1 base from V and 7 from J; bases not matched to a gene: 10. The CDR3 spans 17 residues. CDR3 coding DNA: TGTGCTAGTGGTTTGGCCACCGGGACAGGGGTGGTTAATGAGCAGTTCTTC. Residues: CASGLATGTGVVNEQFF.

The chain couples TRBV3-1 (or the pseudogene TRBV3-2) to TRBJ1-1; 7 positions agree with TRBD1. V was pared by 4 bases and J by 5 bases, with 7 bases of the junction left unmatched. Germline lookup yields CDR1 LGHDT and CDR2 YNNKEL (reference sequence). This CDR3 has 14 residues. CDR3 protein: CASSLRQGFTEAFF. DNA of the CDR3: TGTGCCAGCAGCCTAAGACAGGGATTTACTGAAGCTTTCTTT.

The V and J genes are TRBV5-4 and TRBJ2-7, with unresolved D. Trimming removed 4 bases at V and 9 bases at J, with 17 bases between. Looked up from germline, CDR1 is SGHNT and CDR2 is YYREEE (reference sequence). The CDR3 runs to 13 residues. The CDR3 protein is CASSQPPLRGQYF. In DNA, the CDR3 is TGTGCCAGCAGCCAACCCCCCCTACGCGGGCAGTACTTC.

The chain uses TRBV6-5 and TRBJ2-1; 12 bases line up with TRBD2. Germline values: CDR1 MNHEY, CDR2 SVGAGI. V trimming: 2 bases; J trimming: 7 bases; junction bases outside the gene matches: 0. The CDR3 extends over 14 amino acids. CDR3 sequence: CASSYTSGGNEQFF. The CDR3 region has the DNA TGTGCCAGCAGTTACACTAGCGGGGGGAATGAGCAGTTCTTC.

The chain joins TRBV6-2 or TRBV6-3 to TRBJ1-5; 9 bases are a match to TRBD1. V lost 5 bases, J lost 5 bases, and 7 bases stayed unmatched. CDR3 length: 15 residues. Germline V gene data show CDR1 as MNHEY and CDR2 as SVGEGT. CDR3 in DNA: TGTGCCAGCAGTCCCCTTGGACAGGGGCATCAGCCCCAGCATTTT. Amino acid sequence: CASSPLGQGHQPQHF.

As regards this clone: Other DNA variants within this sample encode the same CDR3. The chain is built from TRBV19 and TRBJ2-6; D unclear. This CDR3 has 13 amino acids. CDR1 LNHDA and CDR2 SQIVND come from the germline V gene (reference sequence). The ends were cut back, 5 bases at V and 2 bases at J, with 4 bases in the middle. The CDR3 nucleotides read TGTGCCAGTAGTCCCACTGGGGCCAACGTCCTGACTTTC. Residues: CASSPTGANVLTF.